A single sample gave rise to the 32 T cell receptor beta chains below, sequenced in a study of cytomegalovirus exposure and HLA in healthy donors. The PCR used 60 Vbeta and 13 Jbeta primers. The protocol was immunoSEQ multiplex PCR, while the TCRdb copy is restricted to in-frame clones and leaves out a portion. The sample has 140,000 or so clones; roughly 80% are singletons. Sequenced material: PBMCs. Receptors were obtained from a man between 35 and 55 years old in good health and CMV-seronegative.

This clone was counted a few times. V is TRBV7-2 and J is TRBJ1-4; no reliable D call. This CDR3 region has 15 residues. The germline CDR1 and CDR2 sequences are SGHTA and FQGNSA. Here the CDR3 reads CAKIKLEQVGEKLFF. The CDR3 nucleotides read TGTGCTAAAATTAAACTAGAGCAGGTAGGGGAAAAACTGTTTTTT.

This rearrangement joins TRBV5-7 to TRBJ2-4; TRBD1 matches 10 bases. TRBV5-7 is an ORF for which the function is uncertain. The CDR3 runs 15 residues. V shed 4 bases and J 15 bases; nucleotides not matched to a gene: 16. The CDR3, as DNA: TGTGCCAGCAGCCTTTCGGGACAGGGGTACCAAAAAGTGTACTTC. Amino acid sequence: CASSLSGQGYQKVYF.

This clone was observed a handful of times. The chain couples TRBV5-1 to TRBJ1-2; no clear D gene. V shed 4 bases and J shed 3 bases, with 13 bases lying between them. Germline CDR1 reads SGHRS; CDR2 reads YFSETQ. CDR3 length equals 14 residues. The CDR3 is CASSDTSRDYGYTF. The DNA of the CDR3 is TGCGCCAGCAGCGACACTAGCCGCGACTATGGCTACACCTTC.

This clone occurred once. The chain has TRBV2 and TRBJ2-1; TRBD2 aligns across 12 bases. V lost 7 bases and J lost 5; bases outside the gene matches: 15. Germline V gene lookup returns CDR1 SNHLY and CDR2 FYNNEI. The CDR3 consists of 18 residues. CDR3 nucleotide sequence: TGTGCCAGCACCTTGGGGGGCCTAGCGGGGGGGCGCGACAATGAGCAGTTCTTC. As protein: CASTLGGLAGGRDNEQFF.

The V call is TRBV27, the J call TRBJ1-6, with D unresolved. The CDR3 is made up of 17 amino acids. Trimming cost V 5 bases and J 5 bases, with 19 bases left between them. Germline lookup yields CDR1 MNHEY and CDR2 SMNVEV (reference sequence). CDR3: CASSPDAVSEDNSPLHF. For the CDR3, the DNA is TGTGCCAGCAGTCCCGATGCGGTTAGTGAGGATAATTCACCCCTCCACTTT.

This chain connects TRBV2 to TRBJ2-4, with D tentatively TRBD1 (5 bases). With 4 bases removed from V and 0 bases from J, the gap between germline ends came to 10 bases. Germline-derived CDR1 and CDR2 are SNHLY and FYNNEI. The CDR3 spans 15 residues. This CDR3 is CASSGQILAKNIQYF. In DNA form, the CDR3 reads TGTGCCAGCAGTGGACAGATCTTAGCCAAAAACATTCAGTACTTC. The full variable domain, rest sourced from reference TRBV2 and TRBJ2-4, is EPEVTQTPSHQVTQMGQEVILRCVPISNHLYFYWYRQILGQKVEFLVSFYNNEISEKSEIFDDQFSVERPDGSNFTLKIRSTKLEDSAMYFCASSGQILAKNIQYFGAGTRLSVL.

The J gene is TRBJ2-5, the V gene TRBV21-1; no DNA check was done on the table's D call, TRBD1. TRBV21-1 corresponds to a pseudogene. The CDR3 covers 14 residues. The chain's CDR3 is CASTRQGLQETQYF. The DNA for the CDR3 is TGTGCCAGCACACGACAGGGCCTCCAAGAGACCCAGTACTTC.

This clone was observed a few times. The rearrangement uses TRBV27 and TRBJ1-4; D is ambiguous. Germline assignment: CDR1 MNHEY and CDR2 SMNVEV (reference sequence). V was cut by 7 bases and J by 8 bases, with 17 bases left in between. The CDR3 sequence is 14 residues long. The CDR3 DNA reads TGTGCCAGCACGCCGTGGGCGGGAGAGGAAAAACTGTTTTTT. Residues: CASTPWAGEEKLFF.

The chain recombines TRBV6-5 with TRBJ1-1, with D maybe TRBD1 (6 bases). The V end lost 5 bases, the J end lost 5 bases, and 15 bases lay between the germline ends. Germline CDR1 reads MNHEY; CDR2 reads SVGAGI. The CDR3 is 14 amino acids. DNA for the CDR3: TGTGCCAGCAGTCTATATACAGGGTGGACTGAAGCTTTCTTT. Its protein product is CASSLYTGWTEAFF.

This clone came up once. The chain links TRBV4-1 to TRBJ2-7; 8 nucleotides agree with TRBD2. J lost 6 bases, V lost 4 bases, and 8 bases had no gene match. The CDR3 extends over 14 amino acids. CDR1 MGHRA and CDR2 YSYEKL come from the germline V gene. CDR3 region: CASSPGRGGIEQYF. In nucleotides, the CDR3 is TGCGCCAGCAGCCCGGGTCGCGGGGGGATCGAGCAGTACTTC.

The sample holds a few counts of this clone. The V and J genes are TRBV12-5 and TRBJ1-1; D possibly corresponds to TRBD1 (6 bases). V was cut by 1 base and J by 5 bases, with 11 bases left in between. Germline V CDR1 and CDR2: LGHNT, FRNRAP. The CDR3 spans 14 residues. The DNA of the CDR3 is TGTGCTAGTGGTTTGGACAGGGCCATTACTGAAGCTTTCTTT. This sequence encodes CASGLDRAITEAFF.

The CDR3 DNA follows: TGTGCCAGCAGCGGCCGGGGACTAGCCCAACAAGAGACCCAGTACTTC. Translation gives CASSGRGLAQQETQYF. The V call is TRBV2, the J call TRBJ2-5, with TRBD2 identical over 9 bases. In germline, CDR1 is SNHLY, CDR2 FYNNEI. The CDR3 runs to 16 residues. The V segment lost 6 bases and the J segment 2 bases; nucleotides outside the gene matches: 10. The full variable domain, completed using reference TRBV2 and TRBJ2-5, is EPEVTQTPSHQVTQMGQEVILRCVPISNHLYFYWYRQILGQKVEFLVSFYNNEISEKSEIFDDQFSVERPDGSNFTLKIRSTKLEDSAMYFCASSGRGLAQQETQYFGPGTRLLVL.

This clone was detected only a few times. The gene calls are TRBV4-1 and TRBJ1-5; D not certain. Germline-derived CDR1 and CDR2 are MGHRA and YSYEKL. The CDR3 sequence is 16 residues long. V was clipped by 4 bases and J by 7 bases, with 20 bases between them. CDR3 in amino acids: CASSPFFAVDSQPQHF. CDR3 DNA: TGCGCCAGCAGCCCGTTTTTCGCCGTTGACTCACAGCCCCAGCATTTT.

The chain has TRBV6-5 and TRBJ2-1, with 9 nucleotides matching TRBD1. Trimming at V came to 2 bases and at J to 3 bases, leaving 2 bases not matched to a gene. The CDR3 totals 15 residues. Germline V gene data show CDR1 as MNHEY and CDR2 as SVGAGI. The CDR3 reads CASSYRDRDYNEQFF. The CDR3 DNA reads TGTGCCAGCAGTTACAGGGACAGGGACTACAATGAGCAGTTCTTC.

The rearrangement uses TRBV5-4 and TRBJ2-1; TRBD2 aligns across 11 bases. The CDR3 has 14 residues. The ends lost 9 bases at V and 7 bases at J; junction bases unmatched: 9. Germline CDR1 is SGHNT and CDR2 is YYREEE (reference sequence). CDR3 sequence: CAMRGSGGGNEQFF. The CDR3 coding sequence is TGTGCCATGCGAGGTAGCGGGGGGGGAAATGAGCAGTTCTTC.

CDR3 sequence (DNA): TGTGCCAGCAGTTACCCAACGGGACACAACTACAATGAGCAGTTCTTC. It yields the protein CASSYPTGHNYNEQFF. The chain recombines TRBV6-9 with TRBJ2-1; possible D gene TRBD1, 6 bases. The CDR3 covers 16 residues. Germline V gene data show CDR1 as MNHGY and CDR2 as SVAAGI. Trimming shortened V by 3 bases and J by 3 bases, and 15 bases separated the two germline ends.

The genes are TRBV11-3 and TRBJ2-7; 12 positions match TRBD2. This CDR3 is 15 amino acids long. Per the germline V gene, CDR1 is SGHNT and CDR2 is YENEEA. The V and J ends lost 5 bases and 3 bases, in that order; junction bases with no gene match: 5. CDR3 nucleotide sequence: TGTGCCAGCAGCCATACTAGCGGGGGGATCTACGAGCAGTACTTC. Residues: CASSHTSGGIYEQYF.

This clone is a singleton in its sample. This chain uses TRBV5-1 with TRBJ2-5; D may be TRBD2 (7 bases). This CDR3 spans 20 amino acids. The germline V and J ends were trimmed by 5 bases and 1 base, with 30 bases remaining between them. The germline V gene has CDR1 SGHRS and CDR2 YFSETQ. In nucleotides, the CDR3 is TGCGCCAGCAGTCTCAATGGGCGTCGGTATCGGGGGGCAGTCCAAGAGACCCAGTACTTC. The encoded protein is CASSLNGRRYRGAVQETQYF.

The chain recombines TRBV12-5 with TRBJ2-7; a possible D gene is TRBD2 (5 bases). Germline assignment: CDR1 LGHNT and CDR2 FRNRAP. V lost 1 base and J lost 9, with 10 bases in between. The CDR3 totals 12 residues. CDR3 amino acids: CASGLGLILQYF. CDR3 in DNA: TGTGCTAGTGGTTTGGGACTAATACTGCAGTACTTC.

This chain connects TRBV6-6 to TRBJ1-1; the match to TRBD1 covers 10 bases. Unmatched junction bases numbered 6, after V lost 5 bases and J lost 12 bases. Germline V gene data show CDR1 as MNHNY and CDR2 as SVGAGI (reference sequence). The CDR3 runs 12 residues. CDR3 bases: TGTGCCAGCAGTCAGCGGACAGGGGGATCTTTCTTT. It encodes CASSQRTGGSFF.

The chain couples TRBV25-1 to TRBJ1-2, with 7 bases identical to TRBD1. V trimming: 7 bases; J trimming: 4 bases; junction bases outside the gene matches: 3. This CDR3 is built from 12 residues. CDR1 and CDR2 from the germline V gene are MGHDK and SYGVNS. The CDR3 spells CASTRQGYGYTF. The CDR3, as DNA: TGTGCCAGCACTCGACAGGGCTATGGCTACACCTTC.

This clone occurred a few times. The CDR3 protein is CASSPQAQETQYF. CDR3 sequence (DNA): TGTGCCAGCTCACCACAAGCGCAAGAGACCCAGTACTTC. The J gene is TRBJ2-5, the V gene TRBV18; D gene unclear. The ends were cut back, 1 base at V and 2 bases at J, with 5 bases in the middle. The CDR3 consists of 13 residues. CDR1 KGHSH and CDR2 LQKENI come from the germline V gene.

This clone was counted a single time. The gene calls are TRBV10-1 and TRBJ2-4; possibly TRBD1 for D (5 bases). CDR1 WNHNN and CDR2 SYGVQD come from the germline V gene (reference sequence). CDR3 length: 15 residues. The V end lost 4 bases, the J end lost 4 bases, and 14 bases lay between the germline ends. CDR3 nucleotides: TGCGCCAGCAGTGGGGGCACGGCCTCTAAAAACATTCAGTACTTC. Amino acid sequence: CASSGGTASKNIQYF.

The chain combines TRBV19 with TRBJ2-2; 13 bases match TRBD2. V was pared by 4 bases and J by 3 bases, with 8 bases of the junction left unmatched. In germline, CDR1 is LNHDA, CDR2 SQIVND (reference sequence). The CDR3 consists of 18 residues. CDR3 amino acids: CASSRTGTSGAYTGELFF. DNA of the CDR3: TGTGCCAGTAGTAGGACCGGGACTAGCGGGGCGTACACCGGGGAGCTGTTTTTT.

The chain links TRBV7-2 to TRBJ2-2, with TRBD1 matching 10 bases. Germline V CDR1 and CDR2: SGHTA, FQGNSA. The CDR3 runs to 15 residues. V gave up 7 bases and J gave up 7 bases; unmatched junction bases: 9. DNA of the CDR3: TGTGCCAGCACCCGACAGGGGGCGGTTATCGGGGAGCTGTTTTTT. Its translation: CASTRQGAVIGELFF.

The chain is built from TRBV7-2 and TRBJ2-3; 7 bases map to TRBD1. Germline V CDR1 and CDR2: SGHTA, FQGNSA. The CDR3 has 16 residues. V was pared by 0 bases and J by 6 bases, with 9 bases of the junction left unmatched. As DNA, the CDR3 is TGTGCCAGCAGCTTAGCGGGACAAGGGGGCAAGGATACGCAGTATTTT. This sequence encodes CASSLAGQGGKDTQYF. Based on the CDR3 plus reference TRBV7-2 and TRBJ2-3, the full variable domain is GAGVSQSPSNKVTEKGKDVELRCDPISGHTALYWYRQSLGQGLEFLIYFQGNSAPDKSGLPSDRFSAERTGGSVSTLTIQRTQQEDSAVYLCASSLAGQGGKDTQYFGPGTRLTVL.

The chain has TRBV6-4 and TRBJ2-1; 16 bases align to TRBD2. This CDR3 is 17 amino acids long. Germline-derived CDR1 and CDR2 are MRHNA and SNTAGT. After removal of 4 bases from V and 5 bases from J, the junction contained 5 bases not matched to a gene. CDR3 amino acids: CASSAGLAGGLHNEQFF. In DNA form, the CDR3 reads TGTGCCAGCAGTGCGGGACTAGCGGGGGGGCTCCACAATGAGCAGTTCTTC.

The chain recombines TRBV5-4 with TRBJ1-4; TRBD1 agrees at 7 bases. V trimming: 5 bases; J trimming: 5 bases; junction bases outside the gene matches: 6. The germline V gene has CDR1 SGHNT and CDR2 YYREEE (reference sequence). The CDR3 contains 14 residues. CDR3 loop: CASRRDRANEKLFF. The CDR3 bases are TGTGCCAGCAGGAGGGACAGAGCAAATGAAAAACTGTTTTTT.

The genes are TRBV14 and TRBJ2-6, with TRBD1 matching 9 bases. J lost 1 base, V lost 5 bases, and 9 bases had no gene match. The CDR3 has 18 residues. The germline V gene encodes CDR1 SGHDN and CDR2 FVKESK. CDR3 protein: CASSEPGTGNSGANVLTF. In nucleotides, the CDR3 is TGTGCCAGCAGCGAACCCGGGACAGGGAATTCTGGGGCCAACGTCCTGACTTTC.

The chain employs TRBV20-1 and TRBJ1-4; D perhaps matches TRBD1 (5 bases). The germline gives CDR1 DFQATT, CDR2 SNEGSKA (reference sequence). Trimming shortened V by 3 bases and J by 7 bases, and 6 bases separated the two germline ends. The CDR3 is 11 residues long. CDR3 sequence (DNA): TGCAGTGCTAGCGGGGGTGAAAAACTGTTTTTT. Translation: CSASGGEKLFF.

This clone occurred a few times. The rearrangement joins TRBV6-1 to TRBJ2-7, with D possibly matching TRBD1 (6 bases). This CDR3 spans 14 amino acids. In germline, CDR1 is MNHNS, CDR2 SASEGT. Trimming removed 8 bases at V and 0 bases at J, with 14 bases between. CDR3 in DNA: TGTGCCAGCCGACAGGTCCTTGACTCCTACGAGCAGTACTTC. Translation: CASRQVLDSYEQYF.

This clone was observed a few times. The rearrangement uses TRBV19 and TRBJ2-7, with 7 bases aligning to TRBD1. Germline V gives CDR1 LNHDA, CDR2 SQIVND (reference sequence). The CDR3 contains 15 residues. J gave up 6 bases and V 5 bases, and 13 bases lay outside the gene matches. The CDR3 here is CASSSTGRGKREQYF. The CDR3 DNA follows: TGTGCCAGTAGTTCGACAGGGAGAGGGAAACGCGAGCAGTACTTC. The full variable domain, completed using reference TRBV19 and TRBJ2-7, is DGGITQSPKYLFRKEGQNVTLSCEQNLNHDAMYWYRQDPGQGLRLIYYSQIVNDFQKGDIAEGYSVSREKKESFPLTVTSAQKNPTAFYLCASSSTGRGKREQYFGPGTRLTVT.